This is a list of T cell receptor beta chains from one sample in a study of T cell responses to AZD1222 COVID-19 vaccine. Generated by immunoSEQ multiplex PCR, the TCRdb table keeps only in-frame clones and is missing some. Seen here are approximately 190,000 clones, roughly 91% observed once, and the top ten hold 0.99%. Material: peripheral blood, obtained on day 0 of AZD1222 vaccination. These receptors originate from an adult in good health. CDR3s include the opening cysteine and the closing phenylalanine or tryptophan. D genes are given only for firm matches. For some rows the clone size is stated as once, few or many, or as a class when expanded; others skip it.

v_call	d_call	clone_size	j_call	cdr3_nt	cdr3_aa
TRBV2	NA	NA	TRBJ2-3	TGTGCCAGCAGCGGGGACACAGATACGCAGTATTTT	CASSGDTDTQYF
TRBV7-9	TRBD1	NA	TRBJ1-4	TGTGCCAGCAGCTTAAAACCGGGACAGGGAAACGAAAAACTGTTTTTT	CASSLKPGQGNEKLFF
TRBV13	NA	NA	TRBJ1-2	TGTGCCAGCAGCGCCCGTCGGACGGATGGCTACACCTTC	CASSARRTDGYTF
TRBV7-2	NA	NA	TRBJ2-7	TGTGCCAGCAGCCCCCGTGAGGATGTCTACGAGCAGTACTTC	CASSPREDVYEQYF
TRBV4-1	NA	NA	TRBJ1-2	TGCGCCAGCAGCCAAGCCCGGGGGCACTATGGCTACACCTTC	CASSQARGHYGYTF
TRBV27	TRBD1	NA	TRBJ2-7	TGTGCCAGCAGTTTAGGGGGACAGGGTTACGAGCAGTACTTC	CASSLGGQGYEQYF
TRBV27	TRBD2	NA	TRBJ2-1	TGTGCCAGCAGTCGTCAAGCGGGAGGCCCTCACAATGAGCAGTTCTTC	CASSRQAGGPHNEQFF
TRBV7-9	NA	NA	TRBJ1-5	TGTGCCAGCAGCTTAGGGACGCAGCCCCAGCATTTT	CASSLGTQPQHF
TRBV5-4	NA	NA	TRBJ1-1	TGTGCCAGCAGCTTGGAGGGGGGGCGAAACACTGAAGCTTTCTTT	CASSLEGGRNTEAFF
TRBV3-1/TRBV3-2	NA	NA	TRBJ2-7	TGTGCCAGCAGCCTACAGGTATACGAGCAGTACTTC	CASSLQVYEQYF
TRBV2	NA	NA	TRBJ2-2	TGTGCCAGCAGCCCCTTAAATCTCGAGAACACCGGGGAGCTGTTTTTT	CASSPLNLENTGELFF
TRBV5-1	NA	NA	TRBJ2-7	TGCGCCAGCAGCTTCGGCAGGGAAGGAGTCGAGCAGTACTTC	CASSFGREGVEQYF
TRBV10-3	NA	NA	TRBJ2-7	TGTGCCATCAGAGGGGACCTTTCCTACGAGCAGTACTTC	CAIRGDLSYEQYF
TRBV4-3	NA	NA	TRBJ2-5	TGCGCCAGCAGCCAAGATGTGTCGGCTAGCGCGTACCAAGAGACCCAGTACTTC	CASSQDVSASAYQETQYF
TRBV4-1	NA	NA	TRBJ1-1	TGCGCCAGCAGCCATGGACAGCCCGTTACCCCTGGGGCTTTCTTT	CASSHGQPVTPGAFF
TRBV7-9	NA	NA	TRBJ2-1	TGTGCCAGCAGCTCTGGCCGGGGGAACCTTGGAAATGAGCAGTTCTTC	CASSSGRGNLGNEQFF
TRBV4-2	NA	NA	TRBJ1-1	TGTGCCAGCAGCCTCCGGGACAATCGAGAGGCTTTCTTT	CASSLRDNREAFF
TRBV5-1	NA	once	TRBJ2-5	TGCGCCAGCAGCTTGGTATTCGAGGGGGAGACCCAGTACTTC	CASSLVFEGETQYF
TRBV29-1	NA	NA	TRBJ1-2	TGCAGCCTATGGGGAGGTGTTGGCTACACCTTC	CSLWGGVGYTF
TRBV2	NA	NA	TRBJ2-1	TGTGCCAGCAGGCCAGAAGGGGGGCTTGAGCAGTTCTTC	CASRPEGGLEQFF
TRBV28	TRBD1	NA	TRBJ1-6	TGTGCCAGCAGTTTAAGGACAGGCCTAAATTCACCCCTCCACTTT	CASSLRTGLNSPLHF
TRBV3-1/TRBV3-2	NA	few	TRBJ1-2	TGTGCCAGCAGCCAAGAAAGCGTCGGTTCGTATGGCTACACCTTC	CASSQESVGSYGYTF
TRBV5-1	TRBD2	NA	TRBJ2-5	TGCGCCAGCAGCTTGGAGGCTAGCGGGGGCAGGGTGGAGACCCAGTACTTC	CASSLEASGGRVETQYF
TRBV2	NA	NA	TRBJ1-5	TGTGCCAGCAGCAACAATCAGCCCCAGCATTTT	CASSNNQPQHF
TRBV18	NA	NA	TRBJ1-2	TGTGCCAGCTCACCAGCGACAGCGGGGCTGGGCCATGGCTACACCTTC	CASSPATAGLGHGYTF
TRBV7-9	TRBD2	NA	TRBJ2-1	TGTGCCAGCAGCCCCCCGACTAGCGGGGGGGCCAATGAGCAGTTCTTC	CASSPPTSGGANEQFF
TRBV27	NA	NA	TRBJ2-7	TGTGCCAGCAGCCTCTACCCAAGACGAGTTTACGAGCAGTACTTC	CASSLYPRRVYEQYF
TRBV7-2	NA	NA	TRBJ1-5	TGTGCCAGCAGCTTAAGGTTTGGGGGCAATCAGCCCCAGCATTTT	CASSLRFGGNQPQHF
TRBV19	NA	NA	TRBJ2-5	TGTGCCAGTAGTATTAACACCGGGGAGACCCAGTACTTC	CASSINTGETQYF
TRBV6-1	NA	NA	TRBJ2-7	TGTGCCAGCAGTGAAGGACCGATCTCCTACGAGCAGTACTTC	CASSEGPISYEQYF
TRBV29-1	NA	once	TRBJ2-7	TGCAGCGTTGTTATAGGGGGGGGAGGCGAGCAGTACTTC	CSVVIGGGGEQYF
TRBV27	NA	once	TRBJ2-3	TGTGCCAGCAGTTGGGGGAGCACAGATACGCAGTATTTT	CASSWGSTDTQYF
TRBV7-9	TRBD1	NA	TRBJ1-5	TGTGCCAGCAGCTTAGCGGGACAGAGCAATCAGCCCCAGCATTTT	CASSLAGQSNQPQHF
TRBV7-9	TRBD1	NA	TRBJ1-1	TGTGCCAGCAGCTACAGGACAGGGTGGACTGAAGCTTTCTTT	CASSYRTGWTEAFF
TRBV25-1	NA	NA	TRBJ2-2	TGTGCCAGCAGTGAACCTCGAAACACCGGGGAGCTGTTTTTT	CASSEPRNTGELFF
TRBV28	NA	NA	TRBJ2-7	TGTGCCAGCAGTTTAACTTTCTACGAGCAGTACTTC	CASSLTFYEQYF
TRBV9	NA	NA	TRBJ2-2	TGTGCCAGCAGCGTAGGGCCGAACACCGGGGAGCTGTTTTTT	CASSVGPNTGELFF
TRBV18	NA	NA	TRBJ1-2	TGTGCCAGCTCTCGAGAGGCTTCTCCCGATGGCTACACCTTC	CASSREASPDGYTF
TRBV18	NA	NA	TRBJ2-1	TGTGCCAGCTCCCGGTTACAGGACAATGAGCAGTTCTTC	CASSRLQDNEQFF
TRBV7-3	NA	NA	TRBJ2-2	TGTGCCAGCAGCCCCGACTCGACCGGGGAGCTGTTTTTT	CASSPDSTGELFF
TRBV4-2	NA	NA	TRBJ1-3	TGTGCCAGCAGCCAAGACCGGACTCTCTCTGGAAACACCATATATTTT	CASSQDRTLSGNTIYF